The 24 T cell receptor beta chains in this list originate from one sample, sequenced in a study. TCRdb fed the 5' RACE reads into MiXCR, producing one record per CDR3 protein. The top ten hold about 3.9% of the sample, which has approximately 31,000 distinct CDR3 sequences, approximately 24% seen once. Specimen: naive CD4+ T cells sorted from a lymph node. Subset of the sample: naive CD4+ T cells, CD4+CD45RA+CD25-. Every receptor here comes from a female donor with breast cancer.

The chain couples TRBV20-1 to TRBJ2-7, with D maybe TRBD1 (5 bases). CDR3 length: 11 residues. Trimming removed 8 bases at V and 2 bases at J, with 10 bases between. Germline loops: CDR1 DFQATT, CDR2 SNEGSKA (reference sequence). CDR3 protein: CSIRGPYEQYF. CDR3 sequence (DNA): TGCAGTATTAGGGGTCCCTACGAGCAGTACTTC.

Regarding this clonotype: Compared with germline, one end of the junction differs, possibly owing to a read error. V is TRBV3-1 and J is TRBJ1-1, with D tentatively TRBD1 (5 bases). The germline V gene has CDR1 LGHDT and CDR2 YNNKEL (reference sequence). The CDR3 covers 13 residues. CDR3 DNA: TGTGACAGCAGGCGACAGCTGAACACTGAAGCTTTCTTT. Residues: CDSRRQLNTEAFF.

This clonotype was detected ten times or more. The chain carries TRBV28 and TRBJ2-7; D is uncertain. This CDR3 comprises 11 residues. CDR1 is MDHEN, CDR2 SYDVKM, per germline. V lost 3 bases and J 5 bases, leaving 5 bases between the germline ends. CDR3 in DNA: TGTGCCAGCAGTTTGGGGAACGAGCAGTACTTC. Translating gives CASSLGNEQYF.

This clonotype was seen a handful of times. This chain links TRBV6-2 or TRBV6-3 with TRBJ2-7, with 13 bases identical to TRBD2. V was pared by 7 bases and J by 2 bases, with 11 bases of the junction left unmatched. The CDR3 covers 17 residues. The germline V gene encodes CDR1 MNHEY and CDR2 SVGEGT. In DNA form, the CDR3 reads TGTGCCAGCACCCAGACCTATGGACTAGCGGGGGCCTACGAGCAGTACTTC. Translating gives CASTQTYGLAGAYEQYF.

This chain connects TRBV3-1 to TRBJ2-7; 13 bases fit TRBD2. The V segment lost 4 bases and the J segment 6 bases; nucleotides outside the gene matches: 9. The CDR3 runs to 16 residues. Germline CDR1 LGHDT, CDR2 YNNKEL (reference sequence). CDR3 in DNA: TGTGCCAGCAGCCCGGAGGGACTAGCGGGGCCCAGCGAGCAGTACTTC. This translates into CASSPEGLAGPSEQYF.

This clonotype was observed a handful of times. The DNA for the CDR3 is TGCGCCAGCAGCTTGGACGGGGGGTATAATGAGCAGTTCTTC. This translates into CASSLDGGYNEQFF. This sequence joins TRBV5-1 and TRBJ2-1; TRBD2 matches 7 bases. The CDR3 is 14 amino acids. Trimming took 0 bases from V and 7 from J; bases not matched to a gene: 4. CDR1 is SGHRS, CDR2 YFSETQ, per germline.

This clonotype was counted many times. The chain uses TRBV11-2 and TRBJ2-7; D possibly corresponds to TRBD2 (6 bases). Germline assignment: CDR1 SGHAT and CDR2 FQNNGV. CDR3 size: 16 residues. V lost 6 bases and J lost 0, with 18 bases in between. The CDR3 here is CASRPFALAASYEQYF. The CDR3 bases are TGTGCCAGCAGGCCGTTTGCGTTAGCGGCCTCCTACGAGCAGTACTTC.

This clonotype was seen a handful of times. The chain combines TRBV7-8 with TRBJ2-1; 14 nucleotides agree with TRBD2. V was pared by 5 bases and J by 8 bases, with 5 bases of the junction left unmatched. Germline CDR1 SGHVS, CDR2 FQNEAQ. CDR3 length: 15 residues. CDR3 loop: CASSHGTSGSHEQFF. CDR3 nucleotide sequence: TGTGCCAGCAGCCACGGGACTAGCGGGAGTCATGAGCAGTTCTTC.

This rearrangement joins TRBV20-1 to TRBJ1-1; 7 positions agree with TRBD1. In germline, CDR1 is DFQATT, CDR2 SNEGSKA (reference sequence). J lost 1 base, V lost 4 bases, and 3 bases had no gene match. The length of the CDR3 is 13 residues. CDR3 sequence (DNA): TGCAGTGCTACCCGACAGGGGAACACTGAAGCTTTCTTT. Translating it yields CSATRQGNTEAFF.

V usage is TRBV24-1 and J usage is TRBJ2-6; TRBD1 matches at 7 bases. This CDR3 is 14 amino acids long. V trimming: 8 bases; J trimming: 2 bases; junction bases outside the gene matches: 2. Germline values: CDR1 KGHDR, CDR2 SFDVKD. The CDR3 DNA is TGTGCCACCAAGGGGGCCACTGGGGCCAACGTCCTGACTTTC. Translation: CATKGATGANVLTF.

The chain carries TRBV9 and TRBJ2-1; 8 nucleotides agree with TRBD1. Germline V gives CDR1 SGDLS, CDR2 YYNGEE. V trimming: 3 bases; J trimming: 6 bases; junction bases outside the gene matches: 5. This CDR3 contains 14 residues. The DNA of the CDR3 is TGTGCCAGCAGCGGGACAGGGTTTGCCAATGAGCAGTTCTTC. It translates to CASSGTGFANEQFF.

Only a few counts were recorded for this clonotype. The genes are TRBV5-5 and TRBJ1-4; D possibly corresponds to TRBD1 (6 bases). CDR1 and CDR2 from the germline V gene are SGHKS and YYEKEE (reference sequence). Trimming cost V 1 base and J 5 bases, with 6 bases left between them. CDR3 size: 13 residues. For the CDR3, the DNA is TGTGCCAGCAGCTTGACAGGGAATGAAAAACTGTTTTTT. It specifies CASSLTGNEKLFF. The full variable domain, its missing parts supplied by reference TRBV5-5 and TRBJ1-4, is DAGVTQSPTHLIKTRGQQVTLRCSPISGHKSVSWYQQVLGQGPQFIFQYYEKEERGRGNFPDRFSARQFPNYSSELNVNALLLGDSALYLCASSLTGNEKLFFGSGTQLSVL.

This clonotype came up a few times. The CDR3 loop is CASSQYWGNSYEQYF. The DNA for the CDR3 is TGTGCCAGCAGCCAGTATTGGGGAAACTCCTACGAGCAGTACTTC. V is TRBV6-5 and J is TRBJ2-7, with D unresolved. Germline values: CDR1 MNHEY, CDR2 SVGAGI. The V gene lost 6 bases and the J gene lost 0 bases, with 15 bases spanning the gap. The length of the CDR3 is 15 residues.

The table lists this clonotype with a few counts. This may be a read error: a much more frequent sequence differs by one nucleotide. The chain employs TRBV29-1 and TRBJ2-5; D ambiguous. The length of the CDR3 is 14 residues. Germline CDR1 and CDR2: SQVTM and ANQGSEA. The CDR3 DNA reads TGCAGCGTTGCTAAAAATTCCGCAGTTGAGACCCTGTACTTC. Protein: CSVAKNSAVETLYF.

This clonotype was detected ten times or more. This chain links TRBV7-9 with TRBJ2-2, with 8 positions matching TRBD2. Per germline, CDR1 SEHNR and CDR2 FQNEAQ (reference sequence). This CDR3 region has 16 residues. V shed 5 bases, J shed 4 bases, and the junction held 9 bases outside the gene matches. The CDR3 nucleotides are TGTGCCAGCAGCAGAAAAGCGGGGGCCATCACCGGGGAGCTGTTTTTT. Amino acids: CASSRKAGAITGELFF.

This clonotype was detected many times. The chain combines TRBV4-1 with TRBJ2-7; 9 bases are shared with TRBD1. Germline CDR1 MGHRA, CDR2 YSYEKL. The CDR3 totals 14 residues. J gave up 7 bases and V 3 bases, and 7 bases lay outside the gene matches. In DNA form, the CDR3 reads TGCGCCAGCAGCCAGGGGACAGGGCAATTTGAGCAGTACTTC. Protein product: CASSQGTGQFEQYF.

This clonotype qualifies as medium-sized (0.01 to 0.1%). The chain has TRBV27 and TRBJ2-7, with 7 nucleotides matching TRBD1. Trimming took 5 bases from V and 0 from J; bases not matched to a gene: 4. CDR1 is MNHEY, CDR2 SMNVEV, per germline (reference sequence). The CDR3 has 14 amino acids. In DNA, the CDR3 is TGTGCCAGCAGTATCGACAGGGTCTCCTACGAGCAGTACTTC. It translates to CASSIDRVSYEQYF.

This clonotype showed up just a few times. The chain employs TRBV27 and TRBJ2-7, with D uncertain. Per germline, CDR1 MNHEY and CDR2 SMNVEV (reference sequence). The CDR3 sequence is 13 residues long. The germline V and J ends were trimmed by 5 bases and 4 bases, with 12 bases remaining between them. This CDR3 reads CASSGPSGYEQYF. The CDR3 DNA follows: TGTGCCAGCAGTGGACCCTCCGGTTACGAGCAGTACTTC.

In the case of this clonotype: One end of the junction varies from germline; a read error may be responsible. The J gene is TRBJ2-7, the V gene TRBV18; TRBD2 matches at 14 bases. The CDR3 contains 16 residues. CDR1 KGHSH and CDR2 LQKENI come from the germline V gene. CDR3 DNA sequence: TGTGCCAGCTCACCAGGGACTAGCGGGAGCACCTATGAGCAGTACTTC. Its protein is CASSPGTSGSTYEQYF.

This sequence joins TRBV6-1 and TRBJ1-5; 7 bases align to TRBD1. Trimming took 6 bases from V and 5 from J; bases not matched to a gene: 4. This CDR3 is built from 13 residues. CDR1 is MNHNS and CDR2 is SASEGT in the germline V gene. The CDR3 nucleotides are TGTGCCAGCAGCGATACAGGGGATCAGCCCCAGCATTTT. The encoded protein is CASSDTGDQPQHF.

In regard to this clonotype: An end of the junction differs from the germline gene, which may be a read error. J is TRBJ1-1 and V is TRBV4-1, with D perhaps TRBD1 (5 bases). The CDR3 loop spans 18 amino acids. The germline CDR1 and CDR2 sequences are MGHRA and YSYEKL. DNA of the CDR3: TGCGCTAGCAGCCAAGATAGAATTGGTTGGACAACGGGGGCTGAAGCTTTCTTT. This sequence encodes CASSQDRIGWTTGAEAFF.

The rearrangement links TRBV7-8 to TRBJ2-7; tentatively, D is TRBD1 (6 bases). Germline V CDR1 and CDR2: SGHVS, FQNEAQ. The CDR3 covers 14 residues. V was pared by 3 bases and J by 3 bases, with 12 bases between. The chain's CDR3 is CASSLTAGDYEQYF. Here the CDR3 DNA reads TGTGCCAGCAGCTTGACGGCAGGGGACTACGAGCAGTACTTC.

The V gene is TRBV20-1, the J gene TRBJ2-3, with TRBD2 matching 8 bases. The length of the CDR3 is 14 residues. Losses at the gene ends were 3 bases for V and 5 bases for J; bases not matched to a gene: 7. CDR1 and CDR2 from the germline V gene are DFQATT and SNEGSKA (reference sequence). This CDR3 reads CSASAGRAGDTQYF. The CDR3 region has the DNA TGCAGTGCTAGTGCCGGGAGGGCCGGAGATACGCAGTATTTT.

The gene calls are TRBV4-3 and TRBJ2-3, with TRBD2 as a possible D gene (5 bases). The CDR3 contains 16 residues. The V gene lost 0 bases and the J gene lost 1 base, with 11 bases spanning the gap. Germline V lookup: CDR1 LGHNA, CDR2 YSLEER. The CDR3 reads CASSQERGRGTDTQYF. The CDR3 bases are TGCGCCAGCAGCCAAGAAAGAGGGAGAGGCACAGATACGCAGTATTTT.